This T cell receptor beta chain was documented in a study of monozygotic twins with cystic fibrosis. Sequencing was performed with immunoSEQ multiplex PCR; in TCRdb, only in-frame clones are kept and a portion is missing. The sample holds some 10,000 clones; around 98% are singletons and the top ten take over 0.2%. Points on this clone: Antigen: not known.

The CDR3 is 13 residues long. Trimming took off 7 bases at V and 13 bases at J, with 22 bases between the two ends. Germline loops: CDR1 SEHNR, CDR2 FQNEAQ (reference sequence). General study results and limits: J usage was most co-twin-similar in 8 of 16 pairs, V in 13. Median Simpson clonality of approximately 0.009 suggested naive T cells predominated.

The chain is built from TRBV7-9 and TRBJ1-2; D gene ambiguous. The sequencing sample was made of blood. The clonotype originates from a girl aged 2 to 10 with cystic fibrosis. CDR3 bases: TGTGCCAGCACCAACCCCCTTGCCCCTGGTCTCACCTTC. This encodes CASTNPLAPGLTF.